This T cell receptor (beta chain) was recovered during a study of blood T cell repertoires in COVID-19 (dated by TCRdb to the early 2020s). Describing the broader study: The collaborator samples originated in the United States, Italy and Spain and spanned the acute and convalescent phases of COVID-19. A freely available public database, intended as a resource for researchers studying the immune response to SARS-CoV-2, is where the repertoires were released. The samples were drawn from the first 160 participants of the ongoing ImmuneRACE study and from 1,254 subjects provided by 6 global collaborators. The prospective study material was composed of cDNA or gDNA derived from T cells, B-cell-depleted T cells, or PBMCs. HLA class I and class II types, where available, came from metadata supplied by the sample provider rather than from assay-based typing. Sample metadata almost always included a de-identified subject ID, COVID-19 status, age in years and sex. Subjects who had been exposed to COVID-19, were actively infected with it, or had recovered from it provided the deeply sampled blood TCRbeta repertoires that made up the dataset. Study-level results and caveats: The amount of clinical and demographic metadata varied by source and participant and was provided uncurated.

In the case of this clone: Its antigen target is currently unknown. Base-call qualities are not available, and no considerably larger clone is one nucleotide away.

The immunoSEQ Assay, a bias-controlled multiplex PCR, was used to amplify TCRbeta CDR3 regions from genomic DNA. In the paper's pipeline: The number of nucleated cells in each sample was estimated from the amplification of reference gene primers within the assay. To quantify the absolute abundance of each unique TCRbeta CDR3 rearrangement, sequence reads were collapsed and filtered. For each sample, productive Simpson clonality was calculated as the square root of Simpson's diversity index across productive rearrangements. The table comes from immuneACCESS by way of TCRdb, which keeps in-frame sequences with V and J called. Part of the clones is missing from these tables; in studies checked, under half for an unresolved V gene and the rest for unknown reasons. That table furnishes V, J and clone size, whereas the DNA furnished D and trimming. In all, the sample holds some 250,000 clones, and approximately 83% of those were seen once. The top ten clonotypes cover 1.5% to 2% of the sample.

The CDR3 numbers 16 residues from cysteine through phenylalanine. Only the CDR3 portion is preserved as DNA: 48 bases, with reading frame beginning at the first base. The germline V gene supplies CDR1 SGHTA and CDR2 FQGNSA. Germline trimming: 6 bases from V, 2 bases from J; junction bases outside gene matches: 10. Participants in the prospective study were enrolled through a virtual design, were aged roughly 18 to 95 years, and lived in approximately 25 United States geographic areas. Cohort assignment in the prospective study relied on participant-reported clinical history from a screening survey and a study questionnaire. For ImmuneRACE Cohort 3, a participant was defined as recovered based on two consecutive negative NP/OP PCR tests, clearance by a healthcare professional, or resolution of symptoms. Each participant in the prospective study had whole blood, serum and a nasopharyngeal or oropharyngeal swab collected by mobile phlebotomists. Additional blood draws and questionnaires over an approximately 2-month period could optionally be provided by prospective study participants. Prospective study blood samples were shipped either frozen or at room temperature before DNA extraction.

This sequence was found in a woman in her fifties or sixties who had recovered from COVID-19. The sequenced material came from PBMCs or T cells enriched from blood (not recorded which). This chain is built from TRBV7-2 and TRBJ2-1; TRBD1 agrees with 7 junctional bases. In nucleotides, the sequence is TGTGCCAGCAGAGCTTATAGGACAGGAGCCTACAATGAGCAGTTCTTC. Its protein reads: CASRAYRTGAYNEQFF.